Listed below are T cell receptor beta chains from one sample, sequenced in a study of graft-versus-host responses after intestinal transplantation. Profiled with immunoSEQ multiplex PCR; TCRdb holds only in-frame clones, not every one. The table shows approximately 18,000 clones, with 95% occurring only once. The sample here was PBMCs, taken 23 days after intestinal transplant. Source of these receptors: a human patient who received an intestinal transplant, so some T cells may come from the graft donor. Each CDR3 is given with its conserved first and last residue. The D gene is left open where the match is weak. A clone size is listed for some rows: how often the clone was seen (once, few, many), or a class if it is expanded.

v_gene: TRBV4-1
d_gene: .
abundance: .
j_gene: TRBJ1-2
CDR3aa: CASSPPGQAYGYTF
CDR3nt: TGCGCCAGCAGCCCCCCGGGTCAGGCCTATGGCTACACCTTC

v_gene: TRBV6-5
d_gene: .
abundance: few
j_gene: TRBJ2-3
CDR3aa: CASSSSTGADTQYF
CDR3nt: .

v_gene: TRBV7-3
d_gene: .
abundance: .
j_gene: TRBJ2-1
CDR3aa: CASSLMGGRGYNEQFF
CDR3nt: TGTGCCAGCAGCTTAATGGGGGGCCGAGGATACAATGAGCAGTTCTTC

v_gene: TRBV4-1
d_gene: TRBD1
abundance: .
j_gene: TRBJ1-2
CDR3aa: CASSQPPDRANYGYTF
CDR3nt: TGCGCCAGCAGCCAACCTCCCGACAGGGCTAACTATGGCTACACCTTC

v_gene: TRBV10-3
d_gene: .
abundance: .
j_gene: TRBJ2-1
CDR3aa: CAISIGGSSYNEQFF
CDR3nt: TGTGCCATCAGTATCGGTGGGAGCTCCTACAATGAGCAGTTCTTC

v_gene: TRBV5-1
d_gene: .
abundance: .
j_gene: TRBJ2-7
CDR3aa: CASSFPRASVGEQYF
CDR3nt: TGCGCCAGCAGCTTCCCCCGGGCTAGCGTGGGGGAGCAGTACTTC

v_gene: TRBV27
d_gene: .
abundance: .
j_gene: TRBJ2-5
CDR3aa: CASSTQGTQYF
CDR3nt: TGTGCCAGCAGTACCCAGGGGACCCAGTACTTC

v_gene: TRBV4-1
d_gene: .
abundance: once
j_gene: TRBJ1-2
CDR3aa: CASSLTGAPNYGYTF
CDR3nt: TGCGCCAGCAGCCTGACAGGAGCTCCTAACTATGGCTACACCTTC

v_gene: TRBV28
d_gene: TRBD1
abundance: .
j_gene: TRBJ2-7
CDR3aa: CASSLGRGRTGSDEQYF
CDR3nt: TGTGCCAGCAGTTTAGGCCGGGGAAGGACAGGGAGCGACGAGCAGTACTTC

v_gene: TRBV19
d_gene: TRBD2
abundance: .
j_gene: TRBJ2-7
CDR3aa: CASSIVAGLAGTYEQYF
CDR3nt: TGTGCCAGTAGTATAGTAGCCGGACTAGCGGGAACCTACGAGCAGTACTTC

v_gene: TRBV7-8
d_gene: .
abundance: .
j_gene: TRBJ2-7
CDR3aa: CASRLSGEQYF
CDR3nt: TGTGCCAGCAGGTTATCAGGCGAGCAGTACTTC

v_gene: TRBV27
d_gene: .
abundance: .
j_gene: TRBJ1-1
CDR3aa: CASIGWNTEAFF
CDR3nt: TGTGCCAGCATCGGGTGGAACACTGAAGCTTTCTTT

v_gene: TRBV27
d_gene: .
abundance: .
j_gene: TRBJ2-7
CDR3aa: CASSLAREAYEQYF
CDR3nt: TGTGCCAGCAGTTTAGCCAGGGAGGCGTACGAGCAGTACTTC

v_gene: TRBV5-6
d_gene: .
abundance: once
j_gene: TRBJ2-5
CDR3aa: CASSLGRAFNQETQYF
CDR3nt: TGTGCCAGCAGCCTCGGACGGGCGTTTAACCAAGAGACCCAGTACTTC

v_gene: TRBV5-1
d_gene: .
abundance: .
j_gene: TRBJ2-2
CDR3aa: CASSLGGQSKLFF
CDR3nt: TGCGCCAGCAGCTTGGGAGGACAGAGTAAACTGTTTTTT

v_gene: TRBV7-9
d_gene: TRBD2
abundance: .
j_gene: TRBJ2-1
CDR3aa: CASSPAGGSYNEQFF
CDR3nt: TGTGCCAGCAGCCCAGCGGGAGGGTCCTACAATGAGCAGTTCTTC

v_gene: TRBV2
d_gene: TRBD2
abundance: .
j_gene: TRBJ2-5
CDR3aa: CASSRLARDQETQYF
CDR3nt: TGTGCCAGCAGCCGACTAGCCCGGGACCAAGAGACCCAGTACTTC

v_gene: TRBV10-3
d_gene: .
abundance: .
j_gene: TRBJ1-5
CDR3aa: CAISESTLSNQPQHF
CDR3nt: TGTGCCATCAGTGAGTCGACTCTTAGCAATCAGCCCCAGCATTTT

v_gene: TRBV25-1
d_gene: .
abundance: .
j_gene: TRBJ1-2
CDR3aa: CATNEEPLGQSLNGYTF
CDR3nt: TGTGCCACCAATGAGGAACCCCTTGGGCAGAGTTTAAATGGCTACACCTTC

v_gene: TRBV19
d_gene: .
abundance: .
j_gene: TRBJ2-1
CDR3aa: CASSISGFGSNEQFF
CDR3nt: TGTGCCAGTAGTATATCGGGGTTTGGGAGCAATGAGCAGTTCTTC

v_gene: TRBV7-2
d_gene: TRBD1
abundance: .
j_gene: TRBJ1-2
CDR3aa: CASILTGGIGYTF
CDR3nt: TGTGCCAGCATCCTCACAGGGGGCATTGGCTACACCTTC

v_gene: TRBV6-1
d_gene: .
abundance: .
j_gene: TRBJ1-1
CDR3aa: CASTTPGHLNTEAFF
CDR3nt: TGTGCCAGCACCACCCCGGGACATCTGAACACTGAAGCTTTCTTT

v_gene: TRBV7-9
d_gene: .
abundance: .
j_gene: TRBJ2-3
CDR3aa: CASSLLKPISGSTDTQYF
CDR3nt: TGTGCCAGCAGCTTACTAAAACCCATTAGCGGAAGCACAGATACGCAGTATTTT

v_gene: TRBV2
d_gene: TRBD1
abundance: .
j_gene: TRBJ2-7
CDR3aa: CASRVGTGVYYEQYF
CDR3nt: TGTGCCAGCAGGGTGGGGACAGGGGTCTACTACGAGCAGTACTTC

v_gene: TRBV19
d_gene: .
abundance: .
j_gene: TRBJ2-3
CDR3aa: CASSMEGFTDTQYF
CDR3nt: TGTGCCAGTAGTATGGAAGGATTCACAGATACGCAGTATTTT

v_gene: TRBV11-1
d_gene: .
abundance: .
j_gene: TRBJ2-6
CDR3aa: CASREGGLGSGANVLTF
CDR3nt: TGTGCCAGCAGAGAAGGGGGGCTTGGTTCTGGGGCCAACGTCCTGACTTTC

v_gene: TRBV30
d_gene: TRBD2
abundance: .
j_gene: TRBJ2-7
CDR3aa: CAWSVPGLRYEQYF
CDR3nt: TGTGCCTGGAGTGTCCCGGGACTAAGATACGAGCAGTACTTC

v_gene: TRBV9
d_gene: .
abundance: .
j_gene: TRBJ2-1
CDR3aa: CASSETTYNEQFF
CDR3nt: TGTGCCAGCAGCGAGACTACTTACAATGAGCAGTTCTTC

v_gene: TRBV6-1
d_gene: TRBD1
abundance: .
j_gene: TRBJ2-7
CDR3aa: CASSDRTGAYEQYF
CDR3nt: TGTGCCAGCAGTGACAGGACAGGGGCCTACGAGCAGTACTTC

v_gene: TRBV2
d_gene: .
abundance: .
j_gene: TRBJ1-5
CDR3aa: CASSEFTANQPQHF
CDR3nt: TGTGCCAGCAGTGAGTTTACTGCCAATCAGCCCCAGCATTTT

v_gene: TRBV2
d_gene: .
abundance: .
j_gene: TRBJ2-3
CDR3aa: CASRGESDTQYF
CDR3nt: TGTGCCAGCAGAGGGGAGTCAGATACGCAGTATTTT

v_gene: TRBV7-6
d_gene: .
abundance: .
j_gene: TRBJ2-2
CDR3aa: CASSLGYGELFF
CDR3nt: TGTGCCAGCAGCTTAGGGTACGGGGAGCTGTTTTTT

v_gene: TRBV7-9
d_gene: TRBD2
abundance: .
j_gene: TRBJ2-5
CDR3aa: CASSSPGGQETQYF
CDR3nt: TGTGCCAGCAGCTCACCGGGAGGCCAGGAGACCCAGTACTTC

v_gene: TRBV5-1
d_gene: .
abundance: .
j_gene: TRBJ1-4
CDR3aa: CASSLRGKWEKLFF
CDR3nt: TGCGCCAGCAGCTTGCGGGGTAAGTGGGAAAAACTGTTTTTT

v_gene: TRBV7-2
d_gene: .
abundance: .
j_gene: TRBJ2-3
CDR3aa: CASSRLSLPDTQYF
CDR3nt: TGTGCCAGCAGCCGACTCAGTCTTCCGGATACGCAGTATTTT

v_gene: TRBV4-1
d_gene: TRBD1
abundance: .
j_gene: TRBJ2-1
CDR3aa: CASSRGGSPYNEQFF
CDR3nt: TGCGCCAGCAGCCGAGGGGGCAGTCCCTACAATGAGCAGTTCTTC

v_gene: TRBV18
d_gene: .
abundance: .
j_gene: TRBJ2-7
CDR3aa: CASSPRGPSYEQYF
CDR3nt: TGTGCCAGCTCACCACGAGGTCCCTCCTACGAGCAGTACTTC

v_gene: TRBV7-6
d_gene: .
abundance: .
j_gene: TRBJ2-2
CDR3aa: CASSLAGYGTGELFF
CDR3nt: TGTGCCAGCAGCTTAGCAGGGTATGGCACCGGGGAGCTGTTTTTT

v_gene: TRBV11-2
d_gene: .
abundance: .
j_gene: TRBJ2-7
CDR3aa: CASSLTLATEQYF
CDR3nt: TGTGCCAGCAGCTTAACCCTAGCGACCGAGCAGTACTTC

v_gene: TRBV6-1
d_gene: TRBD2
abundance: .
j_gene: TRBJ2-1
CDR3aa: CASSGGLARAVGEQFF
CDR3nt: TGTGCCAGCAGTGGTGGACTAGCGAGGGCCGTCGGTGAGCAGTTCTTC

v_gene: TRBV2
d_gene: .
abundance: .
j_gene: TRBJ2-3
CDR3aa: CASSEAGRSRTDTQYF
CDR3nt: TGTGCCAGCAGTGAAGCGGGGAGGTCGCGCACAGATACGCAGTATTTT

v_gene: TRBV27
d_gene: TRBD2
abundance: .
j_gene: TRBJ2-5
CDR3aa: CASSLAGGQETQYF
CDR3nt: TGTGCCAGCAGTTTAGCGGGAGGGCAAGAGACCCAGTACTTC

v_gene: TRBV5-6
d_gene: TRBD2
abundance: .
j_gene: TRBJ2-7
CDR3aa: CASSLASGSEQYF
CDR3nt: TGTGCCAGCAGCTTGGCTAGCGGGAGCGAGCAGTACTTC